These 2 T cell receptor beta chains were all obtained from the same sample, sequenced in a study of early T cells in non-severe SARS-CoV-2 infection. TCRdb independently ran MiXCR on the 5' RACE reads; one entry per CDR3 protein. The table lists about 48,000 distinct CDR3 sequences, more than 5.5% of them singletons. The sequenced sample was whole blood, obtained at baseline. The receptors come from an adult who was a healthcare worker with PCR-confirmed SARS-CoV-2 infection or an uninfected control (not recorded which).

This clonotype was observed a handful of times. The chain links TRBV19 to TRBJ2-3, with 10 bases fitting TRBD1. Germline V CDR1 and CDR2: LNHDA, SQIVND (reference sequence). The V segment lost 6 bases and the J segment 3 bases; nucleotides outside the gene matches: 3. The CDR3 sequence is 14 residues long. CDR3 region: CASRRQGATDTQYF. CDR3 sequence (DNA): TGTGCCAGTAGGAGACAGGGGGCGACAGATACGCAGTATTTT.

This clonotype has just a few counts. In DNA, the CDR3 is TGCAGTGCCAGACCCCGGACAGGGGGGACCCTCGGCCAGCCCCAGCATTTT. The encoded protein is CSARPRTGGTLGQPQHF. This chain uses TRBV20-1 with TRBJ1-5; 10 bases align to TRBD1. The CDR3 has 17 residues. Germline CDR1 DFQATT, CDR2 SNEGSKA (reference sequence). Trimming removed 6 bases from V and 7 bases from J; junction bases left unmatched: 18.